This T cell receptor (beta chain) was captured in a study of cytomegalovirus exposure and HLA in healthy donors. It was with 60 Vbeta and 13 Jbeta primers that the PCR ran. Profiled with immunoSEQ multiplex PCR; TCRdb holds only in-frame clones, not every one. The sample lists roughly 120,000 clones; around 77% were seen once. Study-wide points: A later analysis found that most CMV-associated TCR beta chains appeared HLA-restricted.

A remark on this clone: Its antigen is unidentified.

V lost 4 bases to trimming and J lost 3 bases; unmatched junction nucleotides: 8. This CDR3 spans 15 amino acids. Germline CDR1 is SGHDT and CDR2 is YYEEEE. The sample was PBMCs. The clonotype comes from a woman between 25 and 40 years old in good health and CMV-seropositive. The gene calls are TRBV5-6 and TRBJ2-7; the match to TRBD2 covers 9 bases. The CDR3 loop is CASSPVAGGNYEQYF. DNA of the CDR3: TGTGCCAGCAGCCCGGTGGCGGGAGGGAACTACGAGCAGTACTTC.